Listed here is a single TCR beta chain. This clonotype was picked up many times. Its binding antigen is unknown. No much larger clone is present one base from it, and per-base qualities are unavailable. The TCR beta CDR3 regions were amplified from RNA transcripts. For the first round of RT-PCR on the TCR CDR3, the HTBI primer set was used together with the Qiagen OneStep RT-PCR kit. A second multiplex PCR round built the libraries, followed by size selection and purification. Paired-end sequencing of the libraries was performed with 100 bp reads on an Illumina HiSeq2000. The study's processing was this. SOAPnuke was used to process the raw data, removing reads that contained adapters or uncalled bases, had a mean Phred below 15, or lacked an exact match to the constant primer or identifier. High-quality paired reads were merged with COPE v1.2.5, and unique nucleotide sequences were defined as clonotypes. MiTCR v1.1 was used to align the clonotypes against IMGT TRBV, TRBD and TRBJ reference segments. The analysis included only V-J combinations with a frequency above 0.0001, which together covered about 99% of the repertoires. A TCS score was defined as the ratio between F50 (clonal expansion) and ExV (chaos), using BLOSUM62-based TCRdist between CDR3 peptides within each V-J. Welch's t-statistics and random forest reduced around 520 V-J features to about 13, which were used in a naive Bayes classifier (R e1071). TCRdb itself trimmed the public reads at Q25 with fastp, ran MiXCR and retained productive beta chains. Rows are unified per CDR3 protein, each entry keeping the most common DNA and genes. The V and J calls and clone size come from TCRdb's table, not from the authors' own analysis. Here the sample has about 480,000 distinct CDR3 sequences; around 14% occur a single time. The ten top clones hold 17% of the sample.

These data originate in a study of T cells in Graves' hyperthyroidism and ophthalmopathy (dated by TCRdb to between 2017 and 2020). Context from the whole study: Peripheral blood samples were taken at the time of initial diagnosis, prior to any treatment. To identify distinguishing TCR V-J signatures, a discovery cohort of around 98 patients was used, comprising some 45 with Graves' ophthalmopathy and 57 with stable Graves' hyperthyroidism. The 100 discovery patients were divided at random into training and test sets in a 7:3 ratio. TCR Vbeta CDR3 sequencing of roughly 140 peripheral blood samples (43 ophthalmopathy, about 75 hyperthyroidism and some 17 progressor patients) is reported in the paper. An independent validation cohort of 18 to 20 hyperthyroidism patients and roughly 16 patients who later progressed to ophthalmopathy tested prospective prediction of ophthalmopathy. In addition, the study compared T-cell repertoires in thyroid tissue and in blood from roughly 6 Graves' hyperthyroidism patients. After blood sampling, hyperthyroidism patients were treated with methimazole at a starting dose of 30 mg daily, and ophthalmopathy patients were treated with high-dose intravenous methylprednisolone. Study-wide findings and limitations: No statistical method was used to fix the sample size in advance, and group allocation was not hidden from the investigators. In validation, progression to ophthalmopathy was predicted by the model with approximately 67% sensitivity and roughly 72% specificity, a median of about 6.4 months before onset. A model built on a 13 V-J signature distinguished ophthalmopathy from stable hyperthyroidism, reaching around 90% sensitivity and 81.08% specificity in cross-validation and 80%/75% in testing. Most expanded thyroid clonotypes (frequency above 0.001) were also found in blood, which suggests that blood repertoires may mirror thyroid immune responses.

Graves' hyperthyroidism was defined as stable when no progression to ophthalmopathy occurred over 18 months of follow-up. The hyperthyroidism patients were between 18 and 65 years old and newly diagnosed, with a disease duration of less than 2 months. Any patient with an uncontrolled infection, another autoimmune disease, pregnancy or lactation was excluded. Diagnoses were established on the basis of clinical symptoms, serum thyroxine and TRAb, thyroid ultrasound, and orbital computed tomography. Ficoll-Paque density gradient centrifugation was used to isolate PBMCs from about 10 ml of fresh peripheral blood. Trizol reagent was used to extract total RNA, and RNA quality was then checked on an Agilent 2100 Bioanalyzer. Based on the germline V gene (reference sequence), the CDR1 and CDR2 sequences are SEHNR and FQNEAQ. V loses 2 bases of germline sequence and J loses 4 bases, and the interval between the two ends is 11 bases. The CDR3, cysteine through phenylalanine, is 14 amino acids long. CDR3 DNA only is kept here, 42 bases in frame from base 1.

This sequence was found in a woman in her late teens or twenties with Graves' hyperthyroidism. The chain is encoded by TRBV7-9 joined to TRBJ2-5; a tentative D call is TRBD1 (6 bases match). Sequenced material: blood. The encoded CDR3 is CASSLMGALETQYF. Here is the DNA: TGTGCCAGCAGCTTAATGGGGGCTTTAGAGACCCAGTACTTC.